This T cell receptor beta chain comes out of a study of shared clonotypes between healthy human individuals. Notes on the study in general: On the whole, naive subsets had larger estimated richness than memory subsets had.

Points on this clone: Its antigen is currently unknown.

The trim removed 5 bases at V and 5 bases at J, leaving 20 bases unmatched. The CDR3 has 20 residues. Germline assignment: CDR1 LGHNT and CDR2 FRNRAP. Genomic DNA of each subset was evenly split across several immunoSEQ plates. Generated by immunoSEQ multiplex PCR, the TCRdb table keeps only in-frame clones and is missing some. The sample contains about 2,500,000 clones, about 92% of which appear only once. The material sequenced was naive CD4+ T cells sorted from blood. The subset denotes: CD45RA+ positively selected. The sequence was collected from a man between 18 and 29 years old in good health. The chain employs TRBV12-5 and TRBJ2-2, with TRBD2 identical over 10 bases. The CDR3 nucleotides are TGTGCTAGTGGTGCAACCGGGACTAGCGCCACCGCGCTGAGGACCGGGGAGCTGTTTTTT. It is translated as CASGATGTSATALRTGELFF.